These 2 T cell receptor beta chains were all obtained from the same sample, sequenced in a study of blood T cell repertoires in COVID-19. Assay: immunoSEQ multiplex PCR; the TCRdb copy retains only in-frame clones and omits some. The data hold around 260,000 clones, with under 90% observed a single time. Sequencing input: PBMCs or T cells enriched from blood (not recorded which). Receptor source: a man aged 25 to 40 with acute COVID-19.

The chain carries TRBV14 and TRBJ1-4; D is possibly TRBD1 (6 bases). CDR1 SGHDN and CDR2 FVKESK come from the germline V gene. V lost 0 bases and J lost 10, with 15 bases in between. There are 15 residues in the CDR3. The chain's CDR3 is CASSQDPGQSGKLFF. For the CDR3, the DNA is TGTGCCAGCAGCCAAGATCCGGGACAATCAGGAAAACTGTTTTTT.

The gene calls are TRBV6-5 and TRBJ1-1; possible D gene TRBD1, 5 bases. V lost 5 bases to trimming and J lost 7 bases, with 14 bases between them. Germline CDR1 reads MNHEY; CDR2 reads SVGAGI. CDR3 length: 13 residues. The CDR3, as DNA: TGTGCCAGCAGTCAACTTTGGAGGGGTGAAGCTTTCTTT. Translated, it gives CASSQLWRGEAFF.